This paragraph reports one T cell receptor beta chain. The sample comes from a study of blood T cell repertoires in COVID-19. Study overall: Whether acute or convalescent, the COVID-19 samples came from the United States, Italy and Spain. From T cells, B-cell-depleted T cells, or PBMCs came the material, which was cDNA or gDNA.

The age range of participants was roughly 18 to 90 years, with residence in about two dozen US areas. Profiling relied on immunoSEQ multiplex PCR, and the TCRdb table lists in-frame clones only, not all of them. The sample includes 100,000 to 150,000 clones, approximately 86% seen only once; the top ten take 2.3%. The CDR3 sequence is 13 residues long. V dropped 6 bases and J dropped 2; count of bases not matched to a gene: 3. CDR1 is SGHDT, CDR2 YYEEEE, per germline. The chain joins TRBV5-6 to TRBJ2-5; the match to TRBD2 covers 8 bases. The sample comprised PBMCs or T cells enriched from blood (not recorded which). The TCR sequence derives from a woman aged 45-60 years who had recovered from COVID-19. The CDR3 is CASIRGGQETQYF. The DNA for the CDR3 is TGTGCCAGCATTCGGGGGGGGCAAGAGACCCAGTACTTC.